These 9 T cell receptor beta chains were sequenced from one sample in a study of T-cell memory formation after mild COVID-19 (dated by TCRdb to the early 2020s). Libraries were constructed by 5' RACE. The instrument given in TCRdb is Illumina NovaSeq 6000. Starting from the raw public reads, TCRdb applied fastp trimming at Q25, assembled clones with MiXCR and retained in-frame beta chains. Here each entry gathers all rows of one CDR3 protein and keeps the most common genes and DNA. The sample table records under 300,000 distinct CDR3 sequences; over 15% of these occur just once. Together, the top ten hold approximately 3.5% of the sample. Material for sequencing was PBMCs or a T cell subset sorted from them (not recorded which). Receptors were obtained from a man between 18 and 35 years old who had mild COVID-19 (a few samples of this study predate the infection). The sample titles of this study are shuffled in the database, so cell type and time point are left out; the donor was told from shared clones.

This clonotype occurred a few times. V and J are TRBV3-1 and TRBJ2-1; 11 nucleotides align to TRBD1. V lost 3 bases and J lost 8; bases outside the gene matches: 6. The CDR3 length is 15 residues. Germline V gene data show CDR1 as LGHDT and CDR2 as YNNKEL (reference sequence). CDR3 coding DNA: TGTGCCAGCAGCCATACCGGGACAGGGGGTGATGAGCAGTTCTTC. This codes for CASSHTGTGGDEQFF.

This clonotype was seen more than once but under ten times. This chain uses TRBV5-1 with TRBJ2-7; D unclear. With 0 bases removed from V and 5 bases from J, the gap between germline ends came to 9 bases. Germline lookup yields CDR1 SGHRS and CDR2 YFSETQ. This CDR3 has 13 residues. The DNA of the CDR3 is TGCGCCAGCAGCTTGGGCCCCATGAACGAGCAGTACGTC. This gives the protein CASSLGPMNEQYV.

The chain has TRBV20-1 and TRBJ2-3; the match to TRBD1 covers 7 bases. Germline loops: CDR1 DFQATT, CDR2 SNEGSKA (reference sequence). J lost 11 bases, V lost 6 bases, and 8 bases had no gene match. This CDR3 contains 11 residues. The CDR3 region has the DNA TGCAGTGCCTGGACAGGCCAAAGGCAGTATTTT. This translates into CSAWTGQRQYF.

The chain uses TRBV15 and TRBJ2-7; 7 bases are a match to TRBD1. Germline CDR1 reads LNHNV; CDR2 reads YYDKDF (reference sequence). V lost 3 bases and J lost 2; bases outside the gene matches: 4. This CDR3 has 14 residues. CDR3 sequence reads: CATSRPGQTYEQYF. The DNA of the CDR3 is TGTGCCACCAGCAGGCCGGGACAGACCTACGAGCAGTACTTC. Drawing the rest from reference TRBV15 and TRBJ2-7, the complete variable domain is DAMVIQNPRYQVTQFGKPVTLSCSQTLNHNVMYWYQQKSSQAPKLLFHYYDKDFNNEADTPDNFQSRRPNTSFCFLDIRSPGLGDTAMYLCATSRPGQTYEQYFGPGTRLTVT.

This clonotype turned up a few times. The chain combines TRBV7-2 with TRBJ2-1; D is perhaps TRBD2 (6 bases). CDR1 and CDR2 (germline): SGHTA, FQGNSA. V lost 5 bases and J 0 bases, leaving 11 bases between the germline ends. The CDR3 runs 15 residues. The CDR3 here is CASSPGGNSYNEQFF. CDR3 nucleotide sequence: TGTGCCAGCAGCCCTGGGGGGAACTCCTACAATGAGCAGTTCTTC.

This clonotype was observed a handful of times. CDR3 DNA sequence: TGTGCCACCCGCTCTCCGCCTGGGACAGGGCAAGAGACCCAGTACTTC. It encodes CATRSPPGTGQETQYF. The gene calls are TRBV24-1 and TRBJ2-5, with 9 bases that match TRBD1. The germline CDR1 and CDR2 sequences are KGHDR and SFDVKD. This CDR3 contains 16 residues. After removal of 9 bases from V and 2 bases from J, the junction contained 12 bases not matched to a gene.

In this sample, this clonotype turned up a few times. The chain is built from TRBV7-9 and TRBJ2-3, with D unclear. The germline V gene has CDR1 SEHNR and CDR2 FQNEAQ (reference sequence). There are 13 residues in the CDR3. V was clipped by 7 bases and J by 5 bases, with 13 bases between them. The CDR3 coding sequence is TGTGCCAGCACCCTTGGCCCCGGAGATACGCAGTATTTT. As protein: CASTLGPGDTQYF.

This clonotype was seen repeatedly, ten times or more. J is TRBJ1-6 and V is TRBV12-3 or TRBV12-4; tentatively, D is TRBD1 (5 bases). The CDR3 loop spans 14 amino acids. Trimming shortened V by 5 bases and J by 4 bases, and 9 bases separated the two germline ends. In nucleotides, the CDR3 is TGTGCCAGCAGTCCGGGACCGTATAATTCACCCCTCCACTTT. This encodes CASSPGPYNSPLHF.

Only a few counts were recorded for this clonotype. The V gene is TRBV6-1, the J gene TRBJ2-3, with 8 bases matching TRBD2. This CDR3 contains 15 residues. With 4 bases clipped from V and 4 bases from J, the junction kept 7 bases outside the gene matches. CDR1 is MNHNS, CDR2 SASEGT, per germline. DNA for the CDR3: TGTGCCAGCAGTGTGCGGGGGGCGGATGCAGATACGCAGTATTTT. Translating gives CASSVRGADADTQYF.